This passage covers 20 T cell receptor beta chains from one sample sequenced in a study of T-cell reconstitution after alpha-beta-depleted transplantation in children. For TCRbeta, the library was prepared with unique molecular identifiers. TCRdb fed the PCR reads into MiXCR, producing one record per CDR3 protein. The sample yields about 260,000 distinct CDR3 sequences, 9.5% to 13% seen once. The sample was peripheral blood, taken 180 days after TCRalphabeta/CD19-depleted stem cell transplant. The receptors shown here come from a male patient aged 2 to 9 who had a stem cell transplant for chronic granulomatous disease, so the T cells may come from the graft donor.

This clonotype has at least ten counts. The J gene is TRBJ2-7, the V gene TRBV10-3; D gene ambiguous. CDR1 is ENHRY, CDR2 SYGVKD, per germline. This CDR3 region has 14 residues. With 0 bases removed from V and 3 bases from J, the gap between germline ends came to 9 bases. CDR3 sequence reads: CAISESPASYEQYF. In DNA, the CDR3 is TGTGCCATCAGTGAGTCCCCTGCTAGCTACGAGCAGTACTTC.

V gene TRBV20-1 combines with J gene TRBJ2-1, with a tentative D call TRBD2 (5 bases). Germline assignment: CDR1 DFQATT and CDR2 SNEGSKA (reference sequence). The CDR3 extends over 11 amino acids. V was pared by 2 bases and J by 8 bases, with 7 bases between. The CDR3 sequence: CSARLAYEQFF. The DNA of the CDR3 is TGCAGTGCTAGACTAGCTTATGAGCAGTTCTTC.

This clonotype has ten or more counts. The V and J genes are TRBV7-2 and TRBJ2-7; 7 bases are a match to TRBD2. Germline loops: CDR1 SGHTA, CDR2 FQGNSA. The J segment lost 6 bases and the V segment lost 5 bases, leaving 13 bases of the junction unmatched. CDR3 length equals 15 residues. In DNA, the CDR3 is TGTGCCAGCAGCACGGGAGGAGGCCTGCCCTCCGAGCAGTACTTC. Translated: CASSTGGGLPSEQYF. The entire variable domain, with the rest obtained from reference TRBV7-2 and TRBJ2-7, is as follows: GAGVSQSPSNKVTEKGKDVELRCDPISGHTALYWYRQSLGQGLEFLIYFQGNSAPDKSGLPSDRFSAERTGGSVSTLTIQRTQQEDSAVYLCASSTGGGLPSEQYFGPGTRLTVT.

Ten or more counts support this clonotype. This sequence joins TRBV20-1 and TRBJ1-5; 8 positions agree with TRBD1. CDR1 and CDR2 (germline): DFQATT, SNEGSKA (reference sequence). The trim removed 3 bases at V and 5 bases at J, leaving 3 bases unmatched. The CDR3 length is 13 residues. The CDR3 loop reads CSARTTGDQPQHF. In DNA form, the CDR3 reads TGCAGTGCTAGGACGACAGGGGATCAGCCCCAGCATTTT.

This clonotype was observed a handful of times. The J gene is TRBJ1-4, the V gene TRBV11-2; 7 bases fit TRBD1. This CDR3 contains 15 residues. Trimming cost V 0 bases and J 13 bases; bases outside gene matches: 11. CDR1 and CDR2 (germline): SGHAT, FQNNGV. CDR3 DNA: TGTGCCAGCAGCTTAGATAGACAGGAGCCAGGGGGACTGTTTTTT. Its translation is CASSLDRQEPGGLFF. The complete variable domain, with remaining parts taken from reference TRBV11-2 and TRBJ1-4, reads EAGVAQSPRYKIIEKRQSVAFWCNPISGHATLYWYQQILGQGPKLLIQFQNNGVVDDSQLPKDRFSAERLKGVDSTLKIQPAKLEDSAVYLCASSLDRQEPGGLFFGSGTQLSVL.

This clonotype was counted ten times or more. The CDR3 DNA follows: TGTGCCAGCAGCGTAGGTATGTCCGCCTCGAGCTCCTACAATGAGCAGTTCTTC. Amino acid sequence: CASSVGMSASSSYNEQFF. The chain combines TRBV9 with TRBJ2-1; D is uncertain. Deletions cut 0 bases from V and 0 bases from J, with 16 bases between. The length of the CDR3 is 18 residues. CDR1 and CDR2 (germline): SGDLS, YYNGEE.

This clonotype was detected ten times or more. The V and J genes are TRBV11-2 and TRBJ2-7; no clear D gene. Germline V CDR1 and CDR2: SGHAT, FQNNGV. The V end lost 0 bases, the J end lost 0 bases, and 6 bases lay between the germline ends. The CDR3 spans 14 residues. The DNA for the CDR3 is TGTGCCAGCAGCTTAGACAGGAACTCCTACGAGCAGTACTTC. This translates into CASSLDRNSYEQYF.

This clonotype was seen many times. The chain carries TRBV7-2 and TRBJ2-7; 8 bases are a match to TRBD1. The germline CDR1 and CDR2 sequences are SGHTA and FQGNSA. Trimming took 2 bases from V and 9 from J; bases not matched to a gene: 6. CDR3 size: 13 residues. As DNA, the CDR3 is TGTGCCAGCAGCTTACAGGGGGCGCTTTTGCAGTACTTC. Residues: CASSLQGALLQYF.

Points on this clonotype: This may be a read error: a much more frequent sequence differs by one nucleotide. The chain joins TRBV20-1 to TRBJ1-5; possible D gene TRBD1, 6 bases. The CDR3 contains 15 residues. Trimming cost V 1 base and J 0 bases, with 10 bases left between them. CDR1 and CDR2 from the germline V gene are DFQATT and SNEGSKA (reference sequence). The CDR3 DNA reads as TGCAGTGCTAGAGTGACAGGAGGTAGCAATCAGCCCCAGCATTTT. This encodes CSARVTGGSNQPQHF.

This clonotype has a count of ten or more. The chain couples TRBV5-1 to TRBJ2-7; D may be TRBD2 (6 bases). The CDR3 has 15 residues. V was trimmed by 0 bases and J by 0 bases, leaving 10 bases between them. From germline, CDR1 is SGHRS and CDR2 YFSETQ. The CDR3 DNA reads TGCGCCAGCAGCTTGGTTGCCGGGAGCTCCTACGAGCAGTACTTC. Translated, it gives CASSLVAGSSYEQYF.

This clonotype came up many times. V usage is TRBV7-9 and J usage is TRBJ1-2; D is unclear. Germline V gene sequence: CDR1 SEHNR, CDR2 FQNEAQ (reference sequence). V lost 1 base and J 8 bases, leaving 8 bases between the germline ends. The CDR3 has 12 amino acids. CDR3 amino acids: CASSLEDLGYTF. CDR3 sequence (DNA): TGTGCCAGCAGCTTAGAGGATCTCGGCTACACCTTC.

In its sample, this clonotype was seen many times. The genes are TRBV6-5 and TRBJ2-6, with D tentatively TRBD2 (7 bases). The V gene's germline CDR1 is MNHEY and CDR2 SVGAGI. V lost 2 bases and J 3 bases, leaving 11 bases between the germline ends. This CDR3 is built from 16 residues. CDR3 residues: CASSYRRGGGANVLTF. CDR3 coding DNA: TGTGCCAGCAGTTACAGGAGGGGGGGTGGGGCCAACGTCCTGACTTTC.

In the case of this clonotype: A much larger clone lies one base from this, so it may be a read error. The CDR3 reads CTSSLQRSSYEQYF. The CDR3, as DNA: TGTACCAGCAGCCTACAAAGAAGCTCCTACGAGCAGTACTTC. The chain employs TRBV7-2 and TRBJ2-7, with unresolved D. Per germline, CDR1 SGHTA and CDR2 FQGNSA. The ends were cut back, 5 bases at V and 0 bases at J, with 11 bases in the middle. This CDR3 spans 14 amino acids.

The sample holds many counts of this clonotype. The chain is built from TRBV20-1 and TRBJ1-5; 11 bases are a match to TRBD1. V trimming: 3 bases; J trimming: 4 bases; junction bases outside the gene matches: 5. Germline loops: CDR1 DFQATT, CDR2 SNEGSKA (reference sequence). The CDR3 runs to 15 residues. CDR3: CSASAGQGANQPQHF. DNA for the CDR3: TGCAGTGCTAGCGCTGGACAGGGGGCAAATCAGCCCCAGCATTTT.

Details on this clonotype: Given a much more abundant clone one base away, this may be a read error. The gene calls are TRBV6-5 and TRBJ2-1, with D hard to call. CDR1 and CDR2 (germline): MNHEY, SVGAGI. CDR3 length: 14 residues. V was trimmed by 4 bases and J by 3 bases, leaving 10 bases between them. DNA of the CDR3: TGTGCCAGCAGTTCCATGGGCTTCTACAATGAGCAGTTCTTC. Translation gives CASSSMGFYNEQFF.

There are many counts of this clonotype. The chain carries TRBV28 and TRBJ2-1; 8 nucleotides agree with TRBD2. Losses at the gene ends were 2 bases for V and 9 bases for J; bases not matched to a gene: 6. Germline CDR1 reads MDHEN; CDR2 reads SYDVKM. The CDR3 spans 14 residues. CDR3 residues: CASSLENGRAEQFF. CDR3 coding DNA: TGTGCCAGCAGTTTAGAGAACGGGAGGGCTGAGCAGTTCTTC.

This clonotype was seen ten or more times. This chain connects TRBV25-1 to TRBJ2-2; D is uncertain. This CDR3 is built from 12 residues. Germline V lookup: CDR1 MGHDK, CDR2 SYGVNS. Trimming shortened V by 9 bases and J by 7 bases, and 12 bases separated the two germline ends. This CDR3 reads CASVEWIGELFF. The CDR3 DNA follows: TGTGCCAGTGTCGAGTGGATCGGGGAGCTGTTTTTT.

This clonotype was found many times. The rearrangement uses TRBV29-1 and TRBJ2-5; a weak D match, TRBD2 (5 bases). CDR1 is SQVTM, CDR2 ANQGSEA, per germline. V gave up 7 bases and J gave up 5 bases, with 14 bases separating them. This CDR3 has 12 residues. The DNA of the CDR3 is TGCAGCGCTAAGGACTTTCGGGAGACCCAGTACTTC. Translated, it gives CSAKDFRETQYF.

This clonotype was seen ten or more times. The chain has TRBV10-3 and TRBJ2-1; D gene ambiguous. Trimming left V 7 bases short and J 7 bases short, with 14 bases between. Germline loops: CDR1 ENHRY, CDR2 SYGVKD. The CDR3 has 13 residues. CDR3 bases: TGTGCCATCACCCCGGGCACCATGAATGAGCAGTTCTTC. Encoded protein: CAITPGTMNEQFF.

About this clonotype itself: A clone one base away is much larger, so this may be a read error. The chain carries TRBV7-2 and TRBJ2-3; TRBD2 agrees at 8 bases. V shed 3 bases and J 6 bases; nucleotides not matched to a gene: 8. CDR1 is SGHTA and CDR2 is FQGNSA in the germline V gene. CDR3 length: 15 residues. The CDR3 bases are TGTGCCAGCAGCTTGACGGGGGGGCAGGTGGATACGCAGTATTTT. Its translation: CASSLTGGQVDTQYF.